These 4 T cell receptor beta chains came from one sample sequenced in a study of cytomegalovirus exposure and HLA in healthy donors. The PCR employed 60 Vbeta primers together with 13 Jbeta primers. Method: immunoSEQ multiplex PCR; TCRdb's copy keeps in-frame clones and lacks some. Found here are about 180,000 clones, around 83% of them singletons; the top ten hold more than 0.95%. Source material: PBMCs. The receptors were gathered from a girl aged 2 to 9 in good health and CMV-seropositive.

The chain is built from TRBV2 and TRBJ2-7; a weak D match, TRBD2 (6 bases). The ends were cut back, 6 bases at V and 0 bases at J, with 18 bases in the middle. The CDR3 is 16 residues long. Per germline, CDR1 SNHLY and CDR2 FYNNEI. As DNA, the CDR3 is TGTGCCAGCAGCCACTTGCGGGATGCGGTCTCCTACGAGCAGTACTTC. Residues: CASSHLRDAVSYEQYF.

The chain uses TRBV5-1 and TRBJ2-5; TRBD1 matches 7 bases. The CDR3 is made up of 14 amino acids. The germline CDR1 and CDR2 sequences are SGHRS and YFSETQ. V was pared by 2 bases and J by 2 bases, with 3 bases of the junction left unmatched. CDR3 DNA: TGCGCCAGCAGCTTAGGGACAGCTCAAGAGACCCAGTACTTC. Amino acid sequence: CASSLGTAQETQYF.

The chain carries TRBV6-1 and TRBJ1-6, with TRBD1 identical over 8 bases. The V gene's germline CDR1 is MNHNS and CDR2 SASEGT. This CDR3 contains 15 residues. J lost 10 bases, V lost 4 bases, and 9 bases had no gene match. This CDR3 reads CASSAGTGPASPLHF. The CDR3 region has the DNA TGTGCCAGCAGTGCCGGGACAGGACCTGCATCACCCCTCCACTTT.

This sequence joins TRBV30 and TRBJ1-5, with D possibly matching TRBD1 (5 bases). Looked up from germline, CDR1 is GTSNPN and CDR2 is SVGIG (reference sequence). With 7 bases removed from V and 0 bases from J, the gap between germline ends came to 13 bases. The CDR3 sequence is 14 residues long. The CDR3 spells CAYRGGASNQPQHF. Here the CDR3 DNA reads TGTGCCTACCGCGGCGGGGCTAGCAATCAGCCCCAGCATTTT.